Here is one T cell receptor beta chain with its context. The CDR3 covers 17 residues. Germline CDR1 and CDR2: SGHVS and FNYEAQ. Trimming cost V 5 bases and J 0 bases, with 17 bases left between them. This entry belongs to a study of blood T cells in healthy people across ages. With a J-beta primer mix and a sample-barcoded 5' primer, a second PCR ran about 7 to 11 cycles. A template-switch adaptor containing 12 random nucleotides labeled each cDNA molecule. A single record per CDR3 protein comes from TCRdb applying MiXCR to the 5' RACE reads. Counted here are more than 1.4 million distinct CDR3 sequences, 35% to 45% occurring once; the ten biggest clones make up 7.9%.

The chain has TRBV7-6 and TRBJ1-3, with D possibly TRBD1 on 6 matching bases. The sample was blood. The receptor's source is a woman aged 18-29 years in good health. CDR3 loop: CASSTGSRDNSGNTIYF. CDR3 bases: TGTGCCAGCAGCACCGGTTCCCGGGACAACTCTGGAAACACCATATATTTT.